This is a list of T cell receptor beta chains from one sample in a study of blood T cells in healthy people across ages. One entry per CDR3 protein results from TCRdb running MiXCR on the 5' RACE reads. The table shows about a million distinct CDR3 sequences, with about 48% occurring only once. Sequencing was done on a sample of blood. These receptors all stem from a man aged 25-45 years in good health. CDR3s include the opening cysteine and the closing phenylalanine or tryptophan. Fields, in order: D gene, J gene, V gene, clone size, CDR3 protein, CDR3 DNA. D genes are given only for firm matches. For some rows the clone size is stated as once, few or many, or as a class when expanded; others skip it.

>.|TRBJ1-1|TRBV12-3/TRBV12-4|.
CASIPGAGTEAFF
TGTGCCAGCATCCCAGGGGCAGGCACTGAAGCTTTCTTT
>.|TRBJ2-4|TRBV12-3/TRBV12-4|few
CASSTIPQIAKNIQYF
TGTGCCAGCAGTACGATACCCCAAATAGCCAAAAACATTCAGTACTTC
>TRBD1|TRBJ2-7|TRBV29-1|few
CSVIRDRSYEQYF
TGCAGCGTTATCCGGGACAGAAGCTACGAGCAGTACTTC
>.|TRBJ1-1|TRBV9|few
CASSVDGGGQGEAFF
TGTGCCAGCAGCGTAGATGGAGGGGGGCAAGGTGAAGCTTTCTTT
>.|TRBJ2-5|TRBV14|.
CASSQVPEGETQYF
TGTGCCAGCAGCCAAGTCCCGGAGGGGGAGACCCAGTACTTC
>TRBD1|TRBJ2-1|TRBV4-3|few
CASSQGDRGSYNEQFF
TGCGCCAGCAGCCAAGGGGACAGGGGCTCCTACAATGAGCAGTTCTTC
>.|TRBJ1-1|TRBV14|.
CASSREWGRDTEAFF
TGTGCCAGCAGCCGAGAGTGGGGGAGGGACACTGAAGCTTTCTTT
>.|TRBJ1-4|TRBV4-1|.
CASGRSGRDEKLFF
TGCGCCAGCGGGCGGTCGGGGAGGGATGAAAAACTGTTTTTT
>.|TRBJ2-4|TRBV7-2|few
CASSPRGDIQYF
TGTGCCAGCAGCCCCAGAGGGGACATTCAGTACTTC
>TRBD1|TRBJ2-7|TRBV29-1|few
CSVGGTGGTYEQYF
TGCAGCGTCGGGGGGACAGGGGGCACATACGAGCAGTACTTC
>.|TRBJ1-6|TRBV25-1|.
CASSSHTLHF
TGTGCCAGCAGTAGTCACACCCTCCACTTT
>.|TRBJ2-5|TRBV3-1|.
CASSQEEAGQAQETQYF
TGTGCCAGCAGCCAAGAAGAGGCGGGACAAGCCCAAGAGACCCAGTACTTC
>TRBD1|TRBJ1-1|TRBV14|many
CASRPRTGAIEAFF
TGTGCCAGCAGGCCCCGGACAGGGGCTATTGAAGCTTTCTTT
>TRBD1|TRBJ1-5|TRBV4-2|.
CASSQEPGTEQPQHF
TGTGCCAGCAGCCAAGAGCCCGGGACAGAGCAGCCCCAGCATTTT
>.|TRBJ1-3|TRBV20-1|few
CSARDPGGGWGNTIYF
TGCAGTGCTAGAGATCCGGGGGGAGGATGGGGAAACACCATATATTTT
>TRBD1|TRBJ1-1|TRBV29-1|.
CSVGQGNAEAFF
TGCAGCGTTGGACAGGGGAACGCTGAAGCTTTCTTT
>.|TRBJ2-1|TRBV5-6|.
CASSPRGDPFDEQFF
TGTGCCAGCAGCCCTAGGGGGGACCCCTTTGATGAGCAGTTCTTC
>.|TRBJ1-1|TRBV4-1|.
CASSDQWGYTEAFF
TGCGCCAGCAGCGATCAATGGGGTTACACTGAAGCTTTCTTT
>.|TRBJ2-1|TRBV27|.
CASSLKHNEQFF
TGTGCCAGCAGTTTAAAGCACAATGAGCAGTTCTTC
>TRBD2|TRBJ2-1|TRBV6-2/TRBV6-3|.
CASRGDYYNEQFF
TGTGCCAGCAGGGGGGACTACTACAATGAGCAGTTCTTC
>.|TRBJ1-5|TRBV4-1|.
CASSQDRGEPQHF
TGCGCCAGCAGCCAAGACAGGGGTGAGCCCCAGCATTTT
>.|TRBJ2-3|TRBV29-1|.
CSVDGGDPTDTQYF
TGCAGCGTTGACGGCGGAGACCCCACAGATACGCAGTATTTT
>TRBD1|TRBJ2-7|TRBV2|.
CASRRSGTGSHEQYF
TGTGCCAGCAGGAGGTCCGGGACAGGGTCCCACGAGCAGTACTTC
>.|TRBJ1-4|TRBV4-3|.
CASSPTQGRGGKLFF
TGCGCCAGCAGCCCCACGCAGGGGCGCGGAGGGAAACTGTTTTTT
>.|TRBJ2-4|TRBV5-1|few
CASSLDSKNIQYF
TGCGCCAGCAGCTTGGACAGTAAAAACATTCAGTACTTC
>TRBD1|TRBJ2-3|TRBV4-2|few
CASSQEARGRPDTQYF
TGTGCCAGCAGCCAAGAGGCCAGGGGGCGGCCAGATACGCAGTATTTT
>.|TRBJ2-7|TRBV6-2/TRBV6-3|.
CASGVGYEQYF
TGTGCCAGCGGGGTGGGCTACGAGCAGTACTTC
>.|TRBJ2-5|TRBV7-2|.
CASSLTGIGQYF
TGTGCCAGCAGCTTAACAGGGATCGGGCAGTACTTC
>.|TRBJ2-4|TRBV20-1|.
CSARDSRGRLAKNIQYF
TGCAGTGCTAGAGATTCGAGGGGTCGGCTAGCCAAAAACATTCAGTACTTC
>.|TRBJ1-2|TRBV20-1|few
CSAMAEFNYGYTF
TGCAGTGCGATGGCGGAATTTAACTATGGCTACACCTTC
>TRBD1|TRBJ2-7|TRBV5-1|.
CASSLAPDRVSYEQYF
TGCGCCAGCAGCTTGGCACCGGACAGGGTGTCCTACGAGCAGTACTTC
>.|TRBJ1-5|TRBV4-1|.
CASSQVLVGGPSGSQHF
TGCGCCAGCAGCCAAGTATTAGTCGGCGGACCCTCCGGATCCCAGCATTTT
>TRBD1|TRBJ2-3|TRBV20-1|.
CSARTGYTDTQYF
TGCAGTGCTAGGACAGGGTACACAGATACGCAGTATTTT
>TRBD1|TRBJ2-2|TRBV9|few
CAGQGEATGELFF
TGTGCCGGACAGGGAGAAGCCACCGGGGAGCTGTTTTTT
>TRBD1|TRBJ2-1|TRBV20-1|.
CSAQISRDRAYNEQFF
TGCAGTGCCCAAATTAGCCGGGACAGGGCCTACAATGAGCAGTTCTTC
>.|TRBJ1-5|TRBV10-3|.
CAIGDLTGENQPQHF
TGTGCCATCGGTGACCTTACTGGGGAAAATCAGCCCCAGCATTTT
>.|TRBJ1-5|TRBV28|many
CASSQIRGEPQHF
TGTGCCAGCAGTCAGATAAGGGGTGAGCCCCAGCATTTT
>TRBD1|TRBJ2-5|TRBV5-1|few
CASRPDGTAQETQYF
TGCGCCAGCAGACCCGACGGGACAGCACAAGAGACCCAGTACTTC
>.|TRBJ2-1|TRBV5-1|once
CASSLERNNEQFF
TGCGCCAGCAGCTTAGAGAGGAACAATGAGCAGTTCTTC
>.|TRBJ1-1|TRBV30|.
CAWSPDPKAFF
TGTGCCTGGAGTCCGGACCCCAAAGCTTTCTTT
>.|TRBJ2-2|TRBV7-2|few
CASSLAGRTGELFF
TGTGCCAGCAGCTTGGCAGGGCGCACCGGGGAGCTGTTTTTT